These 18 T cell receptor beta chains were all obtained from the same sample, sequenced in a study of blood T cell repertoires in COVID-19. TCRdb's copy holds only in-frame clones and misses some; the assay was immunoSEQ multiplex PCR. In the table there are 90,000 to 110,000 clones, approximately 82% of which are singletons. Sample: peripheral blood. These receptors were obtained from a woman older than 75 with active or convalescent COVID-19.

The gene calls are TRBV19 and TRBJ1-4; tentative D call: TRBD1 (6 bases). Germline V CDR1 and CDR2: LNHDA, SQIVND (reference sequence). The CDR3 spans 15 residues. Trimming took 3 bases from V and 4 from J, leaving 12 bases between them. CDR3 nucleotide sequence: TGTGCCAGTAGTATCCGGGGACACCGTAATGAAAAACTGTTTTTT. Its translation: CASSIRGHRNEKLFF. The whole variable domain, remainder taken from reference TRBV19 and TRBJ1-4, is DGGITQSPKYLFRKEGQNVTLSCEQNLNHDAMYWYRQDPGQGLRLIYYSQIVNDFQKGDIAEGYSVSREKKESFPLTVTSAQKNPTAFYLCASSIRGHRNEKLFFGSGTQLSVL.

J is TRBJ2-1 and V is TRBV5-4; 10 bases fit TRBD2. The CDR3 totals 17 residues. V shed 0 bases, J shed 6 bases, and the junction held 9 bases outside the gene matches. Germline lookup yields CDR1 SGHNT and CDR2 YYREEE (reference sequence). In nucleotides, the CDR3 is TGTGCCAGCAGCTTGGTTCGGTCTAGCGGGAGTCCCAATGAGCAGTTCTTC. Translation gives CASSLVRSSGSPNEQFF.

This sequence joins TRBV11-2 and TRBJ2-5, with 8 nucleotides matching TRBD1. Germline assignment: CDR1 SGHAT and CDR2 FQNNGV. Trimming took 0 bases from V and 9 from J; bases not matched to a gene: 9. The CDR3 spans 15 residues. This CDR3 is CASSLDLAGQAAQYF. The CDR3 nucleotides read TGTGCCAGCAGCTTAGATCTGGCGGGACAGGCGGCCCAGTACTTC.

J is TRBJ2-1 and V is TRBV2; 12 bases fit TRBD2. J lost 9 bases, V lost 7 bases, and 7 bases had no gene match. Germline V gene data show CDR1 as SNHLY and CDR2 as FYNNEI. CDR3 length equals 14 residues. The CDR3 coding sequence is TGTGCCAGCAAGGGGCTAGCGGGAGGGGTTGAGCAGTTCTTC. This translates into CASKGLAGGVEQFF.

The chain is built from TRBV29-1 and TRBJ1-2; 8 bases match TRBD1. Germline assignment: CDR1 SQVTM and CDR2 ANQGSEA. Trimming removed 2 bases from V and 5 bases from J; junction bases left unmatched: 7. The length of the CDR3 is 14 residues. The CDR3 region is CSVELGGDRYGYTF. CDR3 sequence (DNA): TGCAGCGTTGAACTGGGGGGGGACAGGTATGGCTACACCTTC.

In this sample, this clone turned up once. The CDR3 DNA follows: TGCGCCAGCAGCTTCCCTAGCGGGAACCAAGAGACCCAGTACTTC. This encodes CASSFPSGNQETQYF. The chain recombines TRBV5-1 with TRBJ2-5, with 9 nucleotides matching TRBD2. Germline CDR1 SGHRS, CDR2 YFSETQ. Losses at the gene ends were 2 bases for V and 0 bases for J; bases not matched to a gene: 2. The CDR3 runs to 15 residues. Together with reference TRBV5-1 and TRBJ2-5, the CDR3 gives the full variable domain: KAGVTQTPRYLIKTRGQQVTLSCSPISGHRSVSWYQQTPGQGLQFLFEYFSETQRNKGNFPGRFSGRQFSNSRSEMNVSTLELGDSALYLCASSFPSGNQETQYFGPGTRLLVL.

This sequence joins TRBV4-2 and TRBJ2-2, with 9 nucleotides matching TRBD2. V shed 1 base, J shed 1 base, and the junction held 4 bases outside the gene matches. The CDR3 loop spans 17 amino acids. Germline CDR1 and CDR2: LGHNA and YNFKEQ. The CDR3 here is CASSQVSGRGNTGELFF. CDR3 bases: TGTGCCAGCAGCCAAGTTAGCGGGAGAGGGAACACCGGGGAGCTGTTTTTT.

CDR3 nucleotides: TGCGCCAGCAGCCAAGACCTGGGGCAGTCTAACTATGGCTACACCTTC. Its translation is CASSQDLGQSNYGYTF. The genes are TRBV4-1 and TRBJ1-2, with a tentative D call TRBD1 (5 bases). Germline CDR1 and CDR2: MGHRA and YSYEKL. This CDR3 spans 16 amino acids. Trimming removed 0 bases at V and 0 bases at J, with 11 bases between.

The chain has TRBV7-3 and TRBJ2-3; no definite D call. Germline CDR1 and CDR2: SGHTA and FQGTGA. The CDR3 is made up of 14 amino acids. V shed 5 bases and J shed 0 bases, with 9 bases lying between them. The CDR3 here is CASSPQASTDTQYF. The CDR3 DNA is TGTGCCAGCAGCCCCCAAGCTAGCACAGATACGCAGTATTTT.

J is TRBJ2-6 and V is TRBV28, with D tentatively TRBD1 (5 bases). This CDR3 contains 17 residues. The V gene's germline CDR1 is MDHEN and CDR2 SYDVKM. V was clipped by 6 bases and J by 0 bases, with 15 bases between them. The CDR3 region is CASRGAEFSSGANVLTF. CDR3 nucleotide sequence: TGTGCCAGCAGAGGGGCCGAGTTCAGCTCTGGGGCCAACGTCCTGACTTTC.

The CDR3 nucleotides are TGTGCCAGCGGAGGGGTCGCCTACGAGCAGTACTTC. Protein sequence: CASGGVAYEQYF. V gene TRBV27 combines with J gene TRBJ2-7; tentative D call: TRBD2 (6 bases). CDR3 size: 12 residues. In germline, CDR1 is MNHEY, CDR2 SMNVEV (reference sequence). V lost 8 bases and J lost 2, with 10 bases in between.

V and J are TRBV5-1 and TRBJ2-7; 10 nucleotides line up with TRBD1. The CDR3 sequence is 13 residues long. With V trimmed by 3 bases and J by 6 bases, 3 bases remained unmatched. CDR1 SGHRS and CDR2 YFSETQ come from the germline V gene. CDR3 in DNA: TGCGCCAGCAGCTACGGACAGGGGGGCGAGCAGTACTTC. Amino acids: CASSYGQGGEQYF.

This chain joins TRBV6-4 and TRBJ2-2; 11 bases are shared with TRBD2. CDR3 length: 16 amino acids. The ends lost 6 bases at V and 4 bases at J; junction bases unmatched: 7. The germline V gene has CDR1 MRHNA and CDR2 SNTAGT. The CDR3: CASRRLAGPGTGELFF. The DNA for the CDR3 is TGTGCCAGCAGAAGACTAGCGGGGCCGGGCACCGGGGAGCTGTTTTTT.

The chain combines TRBV7-9 with TRBJ1-6; unclear D gene. CDR1 and CDR2 (germline): SEHNR, FQNEAQ (reference sequence). The CDR3 is 14 residues long. V dropped 7 bases and J dropped 8 bases, with 15 bases sitting between them. CDR3 sequence (DNA): TGTGCCAGCACCGAAGACCTAGTCCATTCACCCCTCCACTTT. Its protein product is CASTEDLVHSPLHF. Full variable domain (rest looked up from reference TRBV7-9 and TRBJ1-6): DTGVSQNPRHKITKRGQNVTFRCDPISEHNRLYWYRQTLGQGPEFLTYFQNEAQLEKSRLLSDRFSAERPKGSFSTLEIQRTEQGDSAMYLCASTEDLVHSPLHFGNGTRLTVT.

The CDR3 DNA reads as TGTGCCACCAGTGATTTGCTTATCACCGGGACTAGCGGAGCCACCGGGGAGCTGTTTTTT. This codes for CATSDLLITGTSGATGELFF. V is TRBV24-1 and J is TRBJ2-2, with 11 bases fitting TRBD2. Looked up from germline, CDR1 is KGHDR and CDR2 is SFDVKD. CDR3 size: 20 residues. V lost 0 bases, J lost 4 bases, and 12 bases stayed unmatched.

The chain links TRBV6-5 to TRBJ1-2, with D hard to call. V was cut by 8 bases and J by 1 base, with 11 bases left in between. There are 13 residues in the CDR3. Germline lookup yields CDR1 MNHEY and CDR2 SVGAGI. The CDR3 nucleotides read TGTGCCAGCTACGCTCGGGGTAACTATGGCTACACCTTC. Protein sequence: CASYARGNYGYTF.

The CDR3 DNA reads as TGCGCCAGCAGCCCCGGACAGGGGGCAGTATCTGAAGCTTTCTTT. Encoded protein: CASSPGQGAVSEAFF. The rearrangement uses TRBV4-1 and TRBJ1-1, with TRBD1 identical over 11 bases. CDR1 is MGHRA, CDR2 YSYEKL, per germline. Trimming removed 4 bases from V and 6 bases from J; junction bases left unmatched: 7. This CDR3 region has 15 residues.

This clone was seen a few times. The V and J genes are TRBV3-1 (or the pseudogene TRBV3-2) and TRBJ2-3; possibly TRBD2 for D (6 bases). The germline V gene encodes CDR1 LGHDT and CDR2 YNNKEL (reference sequence). V lost 1 base and J lost 3, with 8 bases in between. This CDR3 spans 14 amino acids. The CDR3 bases are TGTGCCAGCAGCCAAGTGGGGGGTACAGATACGCAGTATTTT. This gives the protein CASSQVGGTDTQYF.